One sample yielded the 23 T cell receptor beta chains listed below, sequenced in a study of blood T cell repertoires in COVID-19. The protocol was immunoSEQ multiplex PCR, while the TCRdb copy is restricted to in-frame clones and leaves out a portion. Here the sample spans over 120,000 clones, approximately 80% being singletons. The specimen sequenced was peripheral blood. These receptors were collected from a man between 65 and 80 years old who had recovered from COVID-19.

The genes are TRBV7-3 and TRBJ1-1; TRBD1 matches at 8 bases. The germline CDR1 and CDR2 sequences are SGHTA and FQGTGA. Trimming cost V 5 bases and J 7 bases; bases outside gene matches: 9. The CDR3 is made up of 14 amino acids. CDR3 nucleotides: TGTGCCAGCAGCCCGACAGGGGATAGCCGTGAAGCTTTCTTT. Residues: CASSPTGDSREAFF. Variable domain in full (rest from reference TRBV7-3 and TRBJ1-1): GAGVSQTPSNKVTEKGKYVELRCDPISGHTALYWYRQSLGQGPEFLIYFQGTGAADDSGLPNDRFFAVRPEGSVSTLKIQRTERGDSAVYLCASSPTGDSREAFFGQGTRLTVV.

This clone was counted once. The chain uses TRBV5-6 and TRBJ1-2; weak D call: TRBD1 (6 bases). The V end was cut by 0 bases, the J end by 8 bases, with 11 bases between. Germline V lookup: CDR1 SGHDT, CDR2 YYEEEE. The CDR3 contains 13 residues. The CDR3 nucleotides are TGTGCCAGCAGCTTGGATGGTGGGGGCGGCTACACCTTC. It is translated as CASSLDGGGGYTF.

This chain links TRBV27 with TRBJ1-1, with TRBD1 as a possible D gene (5 bases). CDR3 length: 11 residues. Trimming removed 6 bases from V and 11 bases from J, with 13 bases in between. In germline, CDR1 is MNHEY, CDR2 SMNVEV (reference sequence). The CDR3 DNA reads TGTGCCAGCAGAAACCAGGGAGGGGCTTTCTTT. This gives the protein CASRNQGGAFF.

The chain joins TRBV6-5 to TRBJ2-5, with 11 bases matching TRBD2. Trimming took 6 bases from V and 5 from J; bases not matched to a gene: 8. The CDR3 extends over 15 amino acids. Per the germline V gene, CDR1 is MNHEY and CDR2 is SVGAGI. The CDR3 nucleotides read TGTGCCAGCAGGGATAGCGGGAGGGCGTATGAGACCCAGTACTTC. Protein product: CASRDSGRAYETQYF.

This clone has just a few counts. V usage is TRBV5-3 and J usage is TRBJ2-1; maybe TRBD2 (6 bases). TRBV5-3 is assigned to the ORF class and has an uncertain function. The CDR3 spans 15 residues. Trimming pared 0 bases from V and 9 bases from J, leaving 16 bases between. The CDR3 DNA reads as TGTGCCAGAAGCTTGGTGGAAGCGGGTCCCGGTGAGCAGTTCTTC. It encodes CARSLVEAGPGEQFF.

The chain employs TRBV3-1 (or the pseudogene TRBV3-2) and TRBJ2-7, with 9 bases identical to TRBD2. The length of the CDR3 is 17 residues. V gave up 0 bases and J gave up 6 bases; unmatched junction bases: 12. Germline V lookup: CDR1 LGHDT, CDR2 YNNKEL (reference sequence). CDR3 residues: CASSQDLSASGTSEQYF. The CDR3 DNA reads as TGTGCCAGCAGCCAAGATCTCTCGGCTAGCGGGACTTCCGAGCAGTACTTC.

This CDR3 reads CASSKARTGTNEQFF. The CDR3 region has the DNA TGTGCCAGCTCCAAAGCGAGGACAGGAACCAATGAGCAGTTCTTC. This chain connects TRBV21-1 to TRBJ2-1; the table's TRBD1 call for D was not verified on the DNA. TRBV21-1 is recorded as a pseudogene. The CDR3 consists of 15 residues.

The chain recombines TRBV12-3 or TRBV12-4 with TRBJ2-7; possibly TRBD1 for D (5 bases). Trimming left V 6 bases short and J 4 bases short, with 7 bases between. This CDR3 comprises 11 residues. In DNA form, the CDR3 reads TGTGCCAGCAGCCAGGGTTACGAGCAGTACTTC. It codes for CASSQGYEQYF.

This clone appeared a few times. The chain combines TRBV5-4 with TRBJ1-1; D not resolved. CDR3 size: 13 residues. CDR1 is SGHNT, CDR2 YYREEE, per germline (reference sequence). The V and J ends lost 0 bases and 0 bases respectively, with 3 bases between them. CDR3 in DNA: TGTGCCAGCAGCTTGGCGGTGAACACTGAAGCTTTCTTT. This codes for CASSLAVNTEAFF.

This clone came up once. This sequence joins TRBV5-6 and TRBJ1-2; D may be TRBD1 (5 bases). With 4 bases removed from V and 8 bases from J, the gap between germline ends came to 15 bases. Germline CDR1 reads SGHDT; CDR2 reads YYEEEE. The CDR3 runs to 13 residues. The CDR3 spells CASSPWGRRGYTF. The CDR3 nucleotides are TGTGCCAGCAGCCCTTGGGGCCGTCGCGGCTACACCTTC.

The V and J genes are TRBV29-1 and TRBJ1-1; no clear D gene. This CDR3 has 11 residues. Between the trimmed V and J ends, which lost 3 bases and 10 bases, there was a span of 12 bases. Germline assignment: CDR1 SQVTM and CDR2 ANQGSEA. CDR3 bases: TGCAGCGTTGACCGTGGAGTAGGAGCTTTCTTT. Translated: CSVDRGVGAFF.

This clone has a single count. The chain links TRBV5-1 to TRBJ2-7; 8 nucleotides line up with TRBD2. The V gene's germline CDR1 is SGHRS and CDR2 YFSETQ. The CDR3 is 14 residues long. Trimming at V came to 4 bases and at J to 6 bases, leaving 9 bases not matched to a gene. DNA of the CDR3: TGCGCCAGCAGCATCACCGGGACTAGATCCGAGCAGTACTTC. It encodes CASSITGTRSEQYF.

The rearrangement joins TRBV10-3 to TRBJ2-1; 8 bases agree with TRBD2. CDR1 is ENHRY and CDR2 is SYGVKD in the germline V gene. With V trimmed by 6 bases and J by 9 bases, 13 bases remained unmatched. This CDR3 region has 15 residues. The CDR3 DNA reads as TGTGCCATCAGCGCAGAAGGTAGCGGGATAGGTGAGCAGTTCTTC. Its protein is CAISAEGSGIGEQFF.

The chain recombines TRBV7-9 with TRBJ2-5; a weak D match, TRBD2 (5 bases). Per germline, CDR1 SEHNR and CDR2 FQNEAQ (reference sequence). The CDR3 length is 15 residues. The V end lost 5 bases, the J end lost 3 bases, and 16 bases lay between the germline ends. The CDR3: CASSPSRTGKETQYF. CDR3 DNA sequence: TGTGCCAGCAGCCCATCTAGGACGGGAAAAGAGACCCAGTACTTC.

This chain connects TRBV30 to TRBJ2-3; 7 bases are shared with TRBD2. This CDR3 spans 13 amino acids. Germline lookup yields CDR1 GTSNPN and CDR2 SVGIG (reference sequence). Trimming cost V 4 bases and J 3 bases; bases outside gene matches: 4. The CDR3 protein is CAWILGGTDTQYF. CDR3 sequence (DNA): TGTGCCTGGATCCTGGGGGGGACAGATACGCAGTATTTT.

V and J are TRBV5-1 and TRBJ2-7; TRBD2 matches at 7 bases. CDR1 is SGHRS and CDR2 is YFSETQ in the germline V gene. V lost 1 base and J lost 5; bases outside the gene matches: 6. CDR3 length equals 14 residues. CDR3 region: CASSLTAGRHEQYF. Here the CDR3 DNA reads TGCGCCAGCAGCTTGACAGCGGGGAGGCACGAGCAGTACTTC.

This clone was picked up one time. The V gene is TRBV4-2, the J gene TRBJ2-1, with TRBD2 matching over 10 bases. The germline V gene encodes CDR1 LGHNA and CDR2 YNFKEQ. J lost 6 bases, V lost 4 bases, and 9 bases had no gene match. This CDR3 comprises 16 residues. The CDR3 sequence is CASSRSLAGAPNEQFF. The CDR3 DNA follows: TGTGCCAGCAGCCGATCTCTAGCGGGAGCTCCCAATGAGCAGTTCTTC.

In nucleotides, the CDR3 is TGTGCCAGTAGTACCCGGAACAGGGAGAATGGCTACACCTTC. Protein product: CASSTRNRENGYTF. The genes are TRBV19 and TRBJ1-2, with a possible D match to TRBD1 (6 bases). This CDR3 is 14 amino acids long. Germline V gene lookup returns CDR1 LNHDA and CDR2 SQIVND (reference sequence). V was trimmed by 4 bases and J by 6 bases, leaving 15 bases between them.

This clone was seen a single time. This chain links TRBV30 with TRBJ2-7; D is undetermined. V shed 0 bases and J shed 2 bases, with 8 bases lying between them. This CDR3 comprises 13 residues. CDR1 is GTSNPN, CDR2 SVGIG, per germline (reference sequence). The CDR3 coding sequence is TGTGCCTGGAGTGTACTGGGCGCCTACGAGCAGTACTTC. Its protein product is CAWSVLGAYEQYF.

The chain has TRBV18 and TRBJ1-2; 7 bases map to TRBD1. The CDR3 has 15 residues. The germline V gene encodes CDR1 KGHSH and CDR2 LQKENI. J lost 4 bases, V lost 1 base, and 6 bases had no gene match. The CDR3: CASSPLADRVYGYTF. The CDR3 nucleotides read TGTGCCAGCTCACCACTCGCCGACAGGGTCTATGGCTACACCTTC. The whole variable domain, filled in from reference TRBV18 and TRBJ1-2, reads NAGVMQNPRHLVRRRGQEARLRCSPMKGHSHVYWYRQLPEEGLKFMVYLQKENIIDESGMPKERFSAEFPKEGPSILRIQQVVRGDSAAYFCASSPLADRVYGYTFGSGTRLTVV.

This chain joins TRBV4-3 and TRBJ2-3; tentative D call: TRBD2 (6 bases). Trimming shortened V by 9 bases and J by 2 bases, and 12 bases separated the two germline ends. The CDR3 runs to 13 residues. The germline V gene encodes CDR1 LGHNA and CDR2 YSLEER. CDR3 coding DNA: TGCGCCAGTCGCGGCGGGAACACAGATACGCAGTATTTT. It encodes CASRGGNTDTQYF.

This clone appeared many times. As DNA, the CDR3 is TGCAGTGCTTCTTTAGTAGATACGCAGTATTTT. Translating it yields CSASLVDTQYF. The chain joins TRBV20-1 to TRBJ2-3; D remains unclear. Germline V CDR1 and CDR2: DFQATT, SNEGSKA (reference sequence). The CDR3 loop spans 11 amino acids. The germline V and J ends were trimmed by 5 bases and 5 bases, with 8 bases remaining between them.

The rearrangement links TRBV4-1 to TRBJ2-1, with TRBD1 identical over 9 bases. V trimming: 2 bases; J trimming: 4 bases; junction bases outside the gene matches: 6. The CDR3 has 16 amino acids. Germline V gene lookup returns CDR1 MGHRA and CDR2 YSYEKL. The CDR3 DNA reads as TGCGCCAGCAGCCAACACCGGGACAGGGAATACAATGAGCAGTTCTTC. It yields the protein CASSQHRDREYNEQFF.